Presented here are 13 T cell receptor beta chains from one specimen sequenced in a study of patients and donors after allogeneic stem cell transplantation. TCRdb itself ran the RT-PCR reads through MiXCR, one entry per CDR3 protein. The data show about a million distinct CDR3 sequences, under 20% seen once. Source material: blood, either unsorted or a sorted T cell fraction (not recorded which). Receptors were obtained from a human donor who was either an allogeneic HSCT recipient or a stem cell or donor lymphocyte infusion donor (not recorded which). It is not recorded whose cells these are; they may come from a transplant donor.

The CDR3 DNA is TGCAGCGTTGATTTAGCGGGAGGTTGGAATGAGCAGTTCTTC. As protein: CSVDLAGGWNEQFF. The chain couples TRBV29-1 to TRBJ2-1; TRBD2 aligns across 10 bases. Trimming cost V 3 bases and J 7 bases; bases outside gene matches: 6. The CDR3 has 14 amino acids. Germline V gene data show CDR1 as SQVTM and CDR2 as ANQGSEA.

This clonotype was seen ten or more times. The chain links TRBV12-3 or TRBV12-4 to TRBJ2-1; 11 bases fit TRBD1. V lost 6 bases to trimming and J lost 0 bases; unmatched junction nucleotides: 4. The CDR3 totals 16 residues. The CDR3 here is CASSRTGGGSYNEQFF. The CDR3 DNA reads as TGTGCCAGCAGCAGGACAGGGGGCGGCTCCTACAATGAGCAGTTCTTC.

The CDR3 sequence is CASRRTSGSDEQFF. The CDR3 DNA reads TGTGCCAGCAGACGGACTAGCGGGAGCGATGAGCAGTTCTTC. The rearrangement joins TRBV6-1 to TRBJ2-1; 13 bases are a match to TRBD2. V dropped 6 bases and J dropped 8; count of bases not matched to a gene: 4. This CDR3 region has 14 residues. Germline CDR1 is MNHNS and CDR2 is SASEGT.

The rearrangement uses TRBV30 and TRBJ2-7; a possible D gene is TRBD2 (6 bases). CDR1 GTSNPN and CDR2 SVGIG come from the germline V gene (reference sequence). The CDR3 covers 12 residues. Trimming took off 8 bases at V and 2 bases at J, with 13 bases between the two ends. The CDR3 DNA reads TGTGCCAGGGATAGCGGAGCCTACGAGCAGTACTTC. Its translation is CARDSGAYEQYF.

CDR3 loop: CASSLGLTGSPETQYF. In nucleotides, the CDR3 is TGTGCCAGCAGCTTGGGACTCACAGGCAGTCCGGAGACCCAGTACTTC. The V call is TRBV5-5, the J call TRBJ2-5; D may be TRBD1 (5 bases). The germline V and J ends were trimmed by 0 bases and 5 bases, with 17 bases remaining between them. The germline V gene encodes CDR1 SGHKS and CDR2 YYEKEE (reference sequence). The CDR3 runs to 16 residues.

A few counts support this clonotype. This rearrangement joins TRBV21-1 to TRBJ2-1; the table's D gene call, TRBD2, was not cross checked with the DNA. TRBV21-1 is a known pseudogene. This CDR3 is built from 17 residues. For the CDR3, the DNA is TGTGCCAGCAGCGGCCGCGCGGCGGGAGCCCTGTACAATGAGCAGTTCTTC. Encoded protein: CASSGRAAGALYNEQFF.

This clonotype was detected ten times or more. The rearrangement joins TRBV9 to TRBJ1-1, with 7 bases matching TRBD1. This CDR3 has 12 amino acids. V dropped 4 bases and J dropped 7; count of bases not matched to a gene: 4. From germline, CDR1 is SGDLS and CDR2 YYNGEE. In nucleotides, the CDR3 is TGTGCCAGCAGCCAGGGGGGGCATGAAGCTTTCTTT. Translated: CASSQGGHEAFF.

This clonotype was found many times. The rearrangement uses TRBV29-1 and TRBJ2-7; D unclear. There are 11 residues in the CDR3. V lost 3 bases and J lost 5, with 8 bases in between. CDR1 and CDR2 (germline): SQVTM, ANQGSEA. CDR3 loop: CSVEFRNEQYF. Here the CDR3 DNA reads TGCAGCGTTGAGTTCAGGAACGAGCAGTACTTC.

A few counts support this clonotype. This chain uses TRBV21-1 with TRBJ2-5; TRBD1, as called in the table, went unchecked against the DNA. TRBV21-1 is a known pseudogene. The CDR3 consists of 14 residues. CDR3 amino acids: CASSKVRGRETQYF. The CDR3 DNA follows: TGTGCCAGCAGCAAAGTGCGGGGACGTGAGACCCAGTACTTC.

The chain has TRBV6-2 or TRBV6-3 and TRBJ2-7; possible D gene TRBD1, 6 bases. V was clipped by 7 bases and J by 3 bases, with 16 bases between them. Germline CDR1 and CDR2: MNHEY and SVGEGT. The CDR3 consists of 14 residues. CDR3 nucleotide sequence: TGTGCCAGCATCCCCCAGGGGAAAGGCTACGAGCAGTACTTC. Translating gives CASIPQGKGYEQYF.

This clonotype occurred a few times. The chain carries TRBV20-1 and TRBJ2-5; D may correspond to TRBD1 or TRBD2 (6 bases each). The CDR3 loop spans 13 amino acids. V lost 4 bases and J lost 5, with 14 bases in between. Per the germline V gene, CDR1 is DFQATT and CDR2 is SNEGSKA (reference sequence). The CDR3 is CSAKYREVETQYF. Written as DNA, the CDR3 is TGCAGTGCTAAGTACAGGGAGGTGGAGACCCAGTACTTC.

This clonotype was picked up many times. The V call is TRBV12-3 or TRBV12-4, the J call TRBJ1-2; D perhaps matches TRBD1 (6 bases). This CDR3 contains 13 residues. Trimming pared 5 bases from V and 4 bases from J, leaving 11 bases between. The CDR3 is CASSPRGSYGYTF. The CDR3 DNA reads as TGTGCCAGCAGTCCTAGGGGGAGCTATGGCTACACCTTC.

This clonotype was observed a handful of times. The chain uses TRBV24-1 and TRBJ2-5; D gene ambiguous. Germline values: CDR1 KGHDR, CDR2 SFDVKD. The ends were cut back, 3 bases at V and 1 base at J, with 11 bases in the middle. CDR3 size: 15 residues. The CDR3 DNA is TGTGCCACCAGTGATCCCCCCGGTGGCCAAGAGACCCAGTACTTC. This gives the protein CATSDPPGGQETQYF.